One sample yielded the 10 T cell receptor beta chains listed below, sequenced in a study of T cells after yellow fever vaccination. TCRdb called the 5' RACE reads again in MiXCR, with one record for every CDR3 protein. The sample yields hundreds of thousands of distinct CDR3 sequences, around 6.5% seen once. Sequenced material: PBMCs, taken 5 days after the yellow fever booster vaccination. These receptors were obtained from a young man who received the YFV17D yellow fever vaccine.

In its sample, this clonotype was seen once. In DNA, the CDR3 is TGTGCCATCAGTGAGTCGGGGACAGGGTACCACGAGCAGTACTTC. It translates to CAISESGTGYHEQYF. The chain carries TRBV10-3 and TRBJ2-7; 9 positions match TRBD1. The V gene end was trimmed by 0 bases and the J gene end by 5 bases; junction bases not matched to a gene: 5. The CDR3 is 15 amino acids. Germline CDR1 reads ENHRY; CDR2 reads SYGVKD.

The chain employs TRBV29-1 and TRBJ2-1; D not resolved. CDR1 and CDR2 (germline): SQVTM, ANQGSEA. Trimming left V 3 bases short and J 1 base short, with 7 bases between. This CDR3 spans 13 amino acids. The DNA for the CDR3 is TGCAGCGTTGATCAGCTGTCCTACAATGAGCAGTTCTTC. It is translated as CSVDQLSYNEQFF.

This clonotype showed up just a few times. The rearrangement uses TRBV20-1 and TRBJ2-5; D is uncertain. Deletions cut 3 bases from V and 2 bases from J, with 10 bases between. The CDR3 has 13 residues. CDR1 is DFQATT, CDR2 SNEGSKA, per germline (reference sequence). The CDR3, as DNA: TGCAGTGCTAGCCGGACCCATCAAGAGACCCAGTACTTC. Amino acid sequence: CSASRTHQETQYF.

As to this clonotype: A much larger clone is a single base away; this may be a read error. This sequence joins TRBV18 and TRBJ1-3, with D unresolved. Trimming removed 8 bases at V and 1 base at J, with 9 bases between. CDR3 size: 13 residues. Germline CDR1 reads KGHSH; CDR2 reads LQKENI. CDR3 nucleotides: TGTGCCAGCCAACTTCTTTCTGGAAACACCATATATTTT. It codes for CASQLLSGNTIYF.

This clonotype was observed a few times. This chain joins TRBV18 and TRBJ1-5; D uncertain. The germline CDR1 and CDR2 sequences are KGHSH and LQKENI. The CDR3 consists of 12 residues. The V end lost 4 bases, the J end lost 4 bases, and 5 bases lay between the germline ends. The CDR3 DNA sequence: TGTGCCAGCTCACGGGTAAATCAGCCCCAGCATTTT. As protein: CASSRVNQPQHF.

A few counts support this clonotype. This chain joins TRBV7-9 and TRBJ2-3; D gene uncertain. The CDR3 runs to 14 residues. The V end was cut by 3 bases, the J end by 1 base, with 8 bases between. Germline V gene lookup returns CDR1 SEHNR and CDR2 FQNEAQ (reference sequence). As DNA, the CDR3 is TGTGCCAGCAGCTTCAGTCCTGGCACAGATACGCAGTATTTT. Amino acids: CASSFSPGTDTQYF.

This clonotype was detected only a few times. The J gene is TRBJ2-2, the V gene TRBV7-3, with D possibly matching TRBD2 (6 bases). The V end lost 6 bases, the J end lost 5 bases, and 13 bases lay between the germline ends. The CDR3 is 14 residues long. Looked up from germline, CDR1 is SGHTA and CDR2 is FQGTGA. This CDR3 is CASRLAEGTGELFF. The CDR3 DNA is TGTGCCAGCAGATTAGCGGAGGGGACCGGGGAGCTGTTTTTT.

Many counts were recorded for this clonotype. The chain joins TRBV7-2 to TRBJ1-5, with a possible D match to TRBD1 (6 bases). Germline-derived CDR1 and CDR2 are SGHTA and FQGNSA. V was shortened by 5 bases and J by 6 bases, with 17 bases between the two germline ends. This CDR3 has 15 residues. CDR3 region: CASSPGSGGVQPQHF. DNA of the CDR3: TGTGCCAGCAGCCCCGGTTCGGGGGGCGTTCAGCCCCAGCATTTT.

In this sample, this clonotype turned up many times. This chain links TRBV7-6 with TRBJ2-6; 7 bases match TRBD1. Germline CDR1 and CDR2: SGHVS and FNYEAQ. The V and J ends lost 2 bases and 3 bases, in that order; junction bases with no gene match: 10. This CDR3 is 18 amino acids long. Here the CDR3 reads CASSLYLRQGSGANVLTF. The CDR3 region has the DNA TGTGCCAGCAGCTTATACCTTAGACAGGGCAGTGGGGCCAACGTCCTGACTTTC.

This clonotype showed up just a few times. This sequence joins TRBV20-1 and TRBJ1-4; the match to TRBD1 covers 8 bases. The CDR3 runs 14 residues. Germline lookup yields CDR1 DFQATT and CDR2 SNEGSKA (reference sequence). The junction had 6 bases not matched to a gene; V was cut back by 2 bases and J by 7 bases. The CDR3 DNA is TGCAGTGCTAGACCTCAGGGGGCTGGTGAAAAACTGTTTTTT. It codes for CSARPQGAGEKLFF.